This T cell receptor (beta chain) was sequenced in a study of long-term antiretroviral therapy in people with HIV. This CDR3 comprises 13 residues. With 4 bases removed from V and 4 bases from J, the gap between germline ends came to 9 bases. The germline V gene has CDR1 SGDLS and CDR2 YYNGEE. Held in samples before DNA extraction were roughly 0.95-10 million cryopreserved PBMC. The run of the v3.0 immunoSEQ assay was at survey level. The data were produced by immunoSEQ multiplex PCR, yet TCRdb's version contains in-frame clones alone and is incomplete. The data contain about 22,000 clones, around 84% of them singletons. Comment on this clone: What it binds is unknown.

Study observations and caveats: In HIV, the repertoires covered a tighter span of CDR3 lengths than in controls.

The sample was unsorted PBMCs, taken approximately 5.7 years after starting antiretroviral therapy. The V call is TRBV9, the J call TRBJ1-3; D remains ambiguous. This receptor was identified in a man aged 25 to 40 with HIV. CDR3 coding DNA: TGTGCCAGCAGCACCCAGGACGGAAACACCATATATTTT. The encoded protein is CASSTQDGNTIYF.